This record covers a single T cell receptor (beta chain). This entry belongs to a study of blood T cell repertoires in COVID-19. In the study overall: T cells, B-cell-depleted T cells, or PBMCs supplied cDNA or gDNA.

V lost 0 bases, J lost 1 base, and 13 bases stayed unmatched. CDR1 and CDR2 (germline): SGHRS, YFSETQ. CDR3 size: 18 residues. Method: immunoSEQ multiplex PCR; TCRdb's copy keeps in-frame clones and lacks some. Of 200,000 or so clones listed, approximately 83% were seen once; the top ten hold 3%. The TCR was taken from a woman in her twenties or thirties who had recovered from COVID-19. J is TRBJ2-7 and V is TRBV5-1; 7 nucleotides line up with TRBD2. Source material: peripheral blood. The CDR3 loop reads CASSLGPPGGLVSYEQYF. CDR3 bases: TGCGCCAGCAGCTTGGGTCCGCCGGGAGGTCTTGTTTCCTACGAGCAGTACTTC. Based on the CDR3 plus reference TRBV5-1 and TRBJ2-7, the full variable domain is KAGVTQTPRYLIKTRGQQVTLSCSPISGHRSVSWYQQTPGQGLQFLFEYFSETQRNKGNFPGRFSGRQFSNSRSEMNVSTLELGDSALYLCASSLGPPGGLVSYEQYFGPGTRLTVT.